This T cell receptor (beta chain) comes out of a study of T cells in Graves' hyperthyroidism and ophthalmopathy. Looking at the study overall: The authors collected peripheral blood at initial diagnosis, before any treatment.

Researchers amplified the TCR beta CDR3 regions from RNA transcripts. The HTBI primer set was used in a first-round RT-PCR of the TCR CDR3. TCRdb analysed the multiplex PCR reads with MiXCR anew, one entry per CDR3 protein. This repertoire shows approximately 350,000 distinct CDR3 sequences, 12% to 15% found once; its top ten account for roughly 20%. V was clipped by 2 bases and J by 4 bases, with 18 bases between them. Germline CDR1 and CDR2: MNHEY and SVGEGT. CDR3 length: 16 residues. This clonotype has ten or more counts. The TCR comes from a woman aged 60 to 75 with Graves' ophthalmopathy. This chain links TRBV6-2 or TRBV6-3 with TRBJ2-7; TRBD1 or TRBD2 may be the D gene (6 bases each). The sequenced sample was blood. CDR3 sequence reads: CASSYPPPGALYEQYF. The CDR3 DNA follows: TGTGCCAGCAGTTACCCTCCTCCGGGGGCTCTGTACGAGCAGTACTTC.